One T cell receptor beta chain is described in this entry. Its target is unknown. The data originate from a study of T-cell memory formation after mild COVID-19. Study-wide results and caveats: The study detected some responding clones in pre-infection memory, suggesting cross-reactive memory joined.

TCRdb ran MiXCR on the 5' RACE reads and lists one entry per CDR3 protein. This table holds about 440,000 distinct CDR3 sequences, 20% found once. Sequenced material: PBMCs or a T cell subset sorted from them (not recorded which). The source is an adult woman who had mild COVID-19 (a few samples of this study predate the infection). Cell type and time point are not known.

In DNA, the CDR3 is TGTGCCAGCAGCCTTACAGGGGGCCAAGAGACCCAGTACTTC. This codes for CASSLTGGQETQYF. The chain joins TRBV11-2 to TRBJ2-5; TRBD1 agrees at 8 bases. The germline V gene has CDR1 SGHAT and CDR2 FQNNGV. J was trimmed by 1 base and V by 5 bases; bases with no gene match: 3. The CDR3 totals 14 residues. The whole variable domain, remainder taken from reference TRBV11-2 and TRBJ2-5, is EAGVAQSPRYKIIEKRQSVAFWCNPISGHATLYWYQQILGQGPKLLIQFQNNGVVDDSQLPKDRFSAERLKGVDSTLKIQPAKLEDSAVYLCASSLTGGQETQYFGPGTRLLVL.